The rows below give T cell receptor beta chains drawn from one sample of a study of CD8+ T cells in alopecia areata. Profiling relied on immunoSEQ multiplex PCR, and the TCRdb table lists in-frame clones only, not all of them. The sample gives roughly 190,000 clones, roughly 60% of which show up once; approximately 1.2% is in the top ten. The sequenced sample was CD4+ T cells sorted from blood, obtained around week 50, from a patient treated with tofacitinib. The receptors were sampled from a human donor with alopecia areata. Each CDR3 is given with its conserved first and last residue. The order of the fields is J gene, clone size, V gene, D gene, CDR3 DNA, CDR3 protein. The D gene is left open where the match is weak. Only some rows state a clone size, as once, few, many or a class for expanded clones.

j_call: TRBJ2-3; clone_size: .; v_call: TRBV15; d_call: .; cdr3_nt: TGTGCCACCAGCAGAAGCGCCCAAGATACGCAGTATTTT; cdr3_aa: CATSRSAQDTQYF
j_call: TRBJ2-1; clone_size: .; v_call: TRBV5-1; d_call: .; cdr3_nt: TGCGCCAGCAGCTTGGGTAGGGAGATAAATGAGCAGTTCTTC; cdr3_aa: CASSLGREINEQFF
j_call: TRBJ1-1; clone_size: .; v_call: TRBV7-6; d_call: TRBD1; cdr3_nt: TGTGCCAGCAGCCCGCGACAGGGGGCGCGAGGGGTTGAAGCTTTCTTT; cdr3_aa: CASSPRQGARGVEAFF
j_call: TRBJ2-3; clone_size: .; v_call: TRBV29-1; d_call: TRBD2; cdr3_nt: TGCAGCGTCCACCCGGGACTAGCATCAGATACGCAGTATTTT; cdr3_aa: CSVHPGLASDTQYF
j_call: TRBJ1-1; clone_size: .; v_call: TRBV29-1; d_call: .; cdr3_nt: TGCAGCGTTGGGGAATTCAACACTGAAGCTTTCTTT; cdr3_aa: CSVGEFNTEAFF
j_call: TRBJ2-4; clone_size: .; v_call: TRBV7-2; d_call: .; cdr3_nt: TGTGCCAGCAGCTTAGGTGTCGCGGTTGGCAAAAACATTCAGTACTTC; cdr3_aa: CASSLGVAVGKNIQYF
j_call: TRBJ2-2; clone_size: .; v_call: TRBV10-1; d_call: .; cdr3_nt: TGCGCCAGCAGTGTGGACGTCGCGAACACCGGGGAGCTGTTTTTT; cdr3_aa: CASSVDVANTGELFF
j_call: TRBJ2-1; clone_size: .; v_call: TRBV27; d_call: TRBD1; cdr3_nt: TGTGCCAGCAGTTGGGGACAGCCGTACAATGAGCAGTTCTTC; cdr3_aa: CASSWGQPYNEQFF
j_call: TRBJ1-1; clone_size: .; v_call: TRBV30; d_call: .; cdr3_nt: TGTGCCTGGAGTAATGGGCCCGTAGCTTTCTTT; cdr3_aa: CAWSNGPVAFF
j_call: TRBJ1-6; clone_size: .; v_call: TRBV30; d_call: .; cdr3_nt: TGTGCCTGGATCACAGCGCCTAATTCACCCCTCCACTTT; cdr3_aa: CAWITAPNSPLHF
j_call: TRBJ2-1; clone_size: .; v_call: TRBV29-1; d_call: TRBD2; cdr3_nt: TGCAGCGTTGGAGAGCGGGGTCTGGGTGAGCAGTTCTTC; cdr3_aa: CSVGERGLGEQFF
j_call: TRBJ1-2; clone_size: .; v_call: TRBV7-2; d_call: .; cdr3_nt: TGTGCCACCTTTGGGGGGGCCGGTGGCTACACCTTC; cdr3_aa: CATFGGAGGYTF
j_call: TRBJ2-7; clone_size: .; v_call: TRBV30; d_call: .; cdr3_nt: TGTGCCTGGAGGACCGCAGGGGCAAGTTACGAGCAGTACTTC; cdr3_aa: CAWRTAGASYEQYF
j_call: TRBJ1-2; clone_size: .; v_call: TRBV29-1; d_call: TRBD1; cdr3_nt: TGCAGCGTTAGGACAGGGGAAGGCTACACCTTC; cdr3_aa: CSVRTGEGYTF
j_call: TRBJ1-4; clone_size: .; v_call: TRBV5-6; d_call: TRBD1; cdr3_nt: TGTGCCAGCAGCTTGGGTTTCTCCGGACAGGAACTGTTTTTT; cdr3_aa: CASSLGFSGQELFF
j_call: TRBJ2-7; clone_size: once; v_call: TRBV6-1; d_call: TRBD1; cdr3_nt: TGTGCCAGCAGTGTTCAGACAGGGCCTCCCTACGAGCAGTACTTC; cdr3_aa: CASSVQTGPPYEQYF
j_call: TRBJ2-2; clone_size: .; v_call: TRBV30; d_call: TRBD2; cdr3_nt: TGTGCCCGAACGGGACTAGCTTTTGGGGAGCTGTTTTTT; cdr3_aa: CARTGLAFGELFF
j_call: TRBJ1-4; clone_size: .; v_call: TRBV29-1; d_call: TRBD1; cdr3_nt: TGCAGCGTTGAAAACAGGGGGAGTAGTGAAAAACTGTTTTTT; cdr3_aa: CSVENRGSSEKLFF
j_call: TRBJ2-5; clone_size: .; v_call: TRBV30; d_call: .; cdr3_nt: TGTGCCTGGACCGCTAGAGGGGGAGGGACCCAGTACTTC; cdr3_aa: CAWTARGGGTQYF
j_call: TRBJ1-1; clone_size: .; v_call: TRBV29-1; d_call: .; cdr3_nt: TGCAGCGTTGAGCGAGTGAACACTGAAGCTTTCTTT; cdr3_aa: CSVERVNTEAFF
j_call: TRBJ1-1; clone_size: .; v_call: TRBV4-1; d_call: .; cdr3_nt: TGCGCCAGCAGCCAGTTGGTTACGAACACTGAAGCTTTCTTT; cdr3_aa: CASSQLVTNTEAFF
j_call: TRBJ1-3; clone_size: once; v_call: TRBV4-3; d_call: .; cdr3_nt: TGCGCCAGCAGGGGATCTGGAAACACCATATATTTT; cdr3_aa: CASRGSGNTIYF
j_call: TRBJ2-5; clone_size: .; v_call: TRBV27; d_call: TRBD2; cdr3_nt: TGTGCCAGCAGTTTGCGGGGGCAAGAGACCCAGTACTTC; cdr3_aa: CASSLRGQETQYF
j_call: TRBJ1-1; clone_size: .; v_call: TRBV7-9; d_call: TRBD1; cdr3_nt: TGTGCCAGCAGCCCCGAAGGGGGCGGCACTGAAGCTTTCTTT; cdr3_aa: CASSPEGGGTEAFF
j_call: TRBJ2-3; clone_size: few; v_call: TRBV2; d_call: TRBD2; cdr3_nt: TGTGCCCGCGGGGGAGGCACAGATACGCAGTATTTT; cdr3_aa: CARGGGTDTQYF
j_call: TRBJ2-7; clone_size: once; v_call: TRBV11-2; d_call: .; cdr3_nt: TGTGCCAGCAGCTTAAGGGAAACAGGGCGGCGCGAGCAGTACTTC; cdr3_aa: CASSLRETGRREQYF
j_call: TRBJ1-5; clone_size: .; v_call: TRBV10-3; d_call: TRBD1; cdr3_nt: TGTGCCATCAGTGAAGGGGGCTTTGATCAGCCCCAGCATTTT; cdr3_aa: CAISEGGFDQPQHF
j_call: TRBJ2-7; clone_size: .; v_call: TRBV10-3; d_call: TRBD1; cdr3_nt: TGTGCCATGGGACAGGGGGGCGACGAGCAGTACTTC; cdr3_aa: CAMGQGGDEQYF
j_call: TRBJ1-1; clone_size: .; v_call: TRBV5-1; d_call: .; cdr3_nt: TGCGCCAGCAGCCATTCACAGGGCGAAGCTTTCTTT; cdr3_aa: CASSHSQGEAFF
j_call: TRBJ1-2; clone_size: few; v_call: TRBV29-1; d_call: .; cdr3_nt: TGCAGCGTTGAAACAGCGACCTATGGCTACACCTTC; cdr3_aa: CSVETATYGYTF
j_call: TRBJ2-3; clone_size: .; v_call: TRBV9; d_call: .; cdr3_nt: TGTGCCAGCAGCCGTACTACACGGGGGGATACGCAGTATTTT; cdr3_aa: CASSRTTRGDTQYF
j_call: TRBJ2-7; clone_size: .; v_call: TRBV5-4; d_call: .; cdr3_nt: TGTGCCAGCAGCTTGTTCGGCGGGGGCAACGAGCAGTACTTC; cdr3_aa: CASSLFGGGNEQYF
j_call: TRBJ2-3; clone_size: .; v_call: TRBV25-1; d_call: TRBD2; cdr3_nt: TGTGCCAGCAGTGGAACTAGCGGGGGACTCACAGATACGCAGTATTTT; cdr3_aa: CASSGTSGGLTDTQYF
j_call: TRBJ2-1; clone_size: .; v_call: TRBV9; d_call: TRBD2; cdr3_nt: TGTGCCAGCAGCCCACGCGGGACTAGCGGGGGGGTGGAGCAGTTCTTC; cdr3_aa: CASSPRGTSGGVEQFF
j_call: TRBJ2-7; clone_size: once; v_call: TRBV6-1; d_call: TRBD1; cdr3_nt: TGTGCCAGCAGTGAAGCGCTTCAGGGGGCGAACGAGCAGTACTTC; cdr3_aa: CASSEALQGANEQYF
j_call: TRBJ2-1; clone_size: few; v_call: TRBV10-3; d_call: TRBD2; cdr3_nt: TGTGCCATCAGTGAGGGCTCGGGACTAGGCCATGAGCAGTTCTTC; cdr3_aa: CAISEGSGLGHEQFF
j_call: TRBJ2-3; clone_size: .; v_call: TRBV30; d_call: .; cdr3_nt: TGTGCCTGGAGTGTGGGGTCCCGGACAGATACGCAGTATTTT; cdr3_aa: CAWSVGSRTDTQYF
j_call: TRBJ2-1; clone_size: .; v_call: TRBV29-1; d_call: .; cdr3_nt: TGCAGCGCTGGGGGAGACTCCGGGAACCAACCGTACAATGAGCAGTTCTTC; cdr3_aa: CSAGGDSGNQPYNEQFF
j_call: TRBJ2-5; clone_size: .; v_call: TRBV19; d_call: .; cdr3_nt: TGTGCCAGTACCACGGACGCGGGAGAGACCCAGTACTTC; cdr3_aa: CASTTDAGETQYF
j_call: TRBJ2-3; clone_size: .; v_call: TRBV9; d_call: .; cdr3_nt: TGTGCCAGGGACAGCGGGGTACAGACAGATACGCAGTATTTT; cdr3_aa: CARDSGVQTDTQYF
j_call: TRBJ2-5; clone_size: few; v_call: TRBV5-6; d_call: .; cdr3_nt: TGTGCCAGCAGCTTTGGGCCGGGTGGCGAGACCCAGTACTTC; cdr3_aa: CASSFGPGGETQYF
j_call: TRBJ1-6; clone_size: .; v_call: TRBV27; d_call: .; cdr3_nt: TGTGCCAGCAAGGGGACTCCGAGGGATTCACCCCTCCACTTT; cdr3_aa: CASKGTPRDSPLHF
j_call: TRBJ2-3; clone_size: .; v_call: TRBV5-1; d_call: .; cdr3_nt: TGCGCCAGCAGCTTGGGCCCAGGCGCAGATACGCAGTATTTT; cdr3_aa: CASSLGPGADTQYF
j_call: TRBJ2-3; clone_size: once; v_call: TRBV29-1; d_call: .; cdr3_nt: TGCAGCTCAAACAGGGAATGGACAGATACGCAGTATTTT; cdr3_aa: CSSNREWTDTQYF
j_call: TRBJ1-4; clone_size: .; v_call: TRBV9; d_call: .; cdr3_nt: TGTGCCAGCAGCGTAACAGGGAGTGAAAAACTGTTTTTT; cdr3_aa: CASSVTGSEKLFF
j_call: TRBJ1-5; clone_size: .; v_call: TRBV7-8; d_call: .; cdr3_nt: TGTGCCAGCAGCGTTAGCCAGGGGAATCAGCCCCAGCATTTT; cdr3_aa: CASSVSQGNQPQHF
j_call: TRBJ2-7; clone_size: .; v_call: TRBV4-1; d_call: .; cdr3_nt: TGCGCCAGCAGCCCCGCCGGGGGGCCGAACTACGAGCAGTACTTC; cdr3_aa: CASSPAGGPNYEQYF
j_call: TRBJ1-1; clone_size: .; v_call: TRBV29-1; d_call: .; cdr3_nt: TGCAGCGTTGAAGGCAGGGGTAGGCGGTCCACTGAAGCTTTCTTT; cdr3_aa: CSVEGRGRRSTEAFF
j_call: TRBJ2-3; clone_size: few; v_call: TRBV4-3; d_call: .; cdr3_nt: TGCGCCAGCAGCCAGTCACCTACAGGGTTCGGCACAGATACGCAGTATTTT; cdr3_aa: CASSQSPTGFGTDTQYF